This T cell receptor beta chain comes out of a study of blood T cell repertoires in COVID-19. Study context: Both acute and convalescent COVID-19 samples were obtained from the United States, Italy and Spain.

Method: immunoSEQ multiplex PCR; TCRdb's copy keeps in-frame clones and lacks some. The table includes approximately 230,000 clones, 88% detected once. Germline V CDR1 and CDR2: SGHRS, YFSETQ. The V segment lost 4 bases and the J segment 4 bases; nucleotides outside the gene matches: 11. CDR3 size: 18 residues. This rearrangement joins TRBV5-1 to TRBJ2-3; TRBD2 agrees at 14 bases. The sequenced sample was peripheral blood. The sequence came from a woman aged 25-40 years with COVID-19, enrolled during active disease. CDR3 nucleotides: TGCGCCAGCAGCCCCGGACTAGCGGGAGGTGGCCGGCCAGATACGCAGTATTTT. Translating gives CASSPGLAGGGRPDTQYF. The entire variable domain, with the rest obtained from reference TRBV5-1 and TRBJ2-3, is as follows: KAGVTQTPRYLIKTRGQQVTLSCSPISGHRSVSWYQQTPGQGLQFLFEYFSETQRNKGNFPGRFSGRQFSNSRSEMNVSTLELGDSALYLCASSPGLAGGGRPDTQYFGPGTRLTVL.